These T cell receptor beta chains were read from a single sample in a study of shared clonotypes between healthy human individuals. TCRdb keeps only in-frame clones here, not all; method: immunoSEQ multiplex PCR. The repertoire consists of 2 million to 2.5 million clones, with approximately 96% occurring once and the leading ten covering more than 0.1%. Sequencing input: naive CD4+ T cells sorted from blood. Every receptor here comes from a man aged 18 to 29 in good health. CDR3s leave out the opening cysteine and the closing phenylalanine or tryptophan. Each record gives: J gene, V gene, clone size, D gene, CDR3 protein. D genes are given only for firm matches. A row's size may be missing; if present it is once, few, many or a size class.

TRBJ2-1	TRBV30	once	.	ASVGGSSYNEQF
TRBJ2-1	TRBV5-4	.	TRBD2	ASSASGGSSYNEQF
TRBJ1-1	TRBV7-9	.	.	ASSLGNTLWDTEAF
TRBJ2-7	TRBV5-1	.	.	ASSPGWPKSYEQY
TRBJ2-1	TRBV10-1	.	.	ASSESPLAFGYNEQF
TRBJ1-1	TRBV6-5	.	.	ASRLRHLNTEAF
TRBJ2-3	TRBV5-4	.	.	ASSFGSTSTDTQY
TRBJ1-4	TRBV30	.	.	AWSKQPGFDEKLF
TRBJ1-1	TRBV2	.	.	ASILGEGNTEAF
TRBJ2-2	TRBV11-2	.	.	ASSLEPGVTGELF
TRBJ1-6	TRBV6-5	.	TRBD1	ASSYRGPANSPLH
TRBJ2-5	TRBV5-1	.	.	ASSMSLETQY
TRBJ1-6	TRBV4-1	.	.	ASSQGEGYYSPLH
TRBJ1-5	TRBV6-6	.	TRBD1	ASRGQGQQPQH
TRBJ2-7	TRBV6-1	.	TRBD1	ASSRQGVGSYEQY
TRBJ1-1	TRBV29-1	.	.	SVDTGQKNTEAF
TRBJ2-1	TRBV6-6	.	TRBD2	ASSSRAGVDEQF
TRBJ1-3	TRBV5-1	.	.	ASSGTNGNTIY
TRBJ2-1	TRBV10-3	.	.	AIGGGSAYVNEQF
TRBJ1-1	TRBV5-1	.	.	ASSLKGENTEAF
TRBJ2-7	TRBV9	.	.	ASSVEPGAYEQY
TRBJ2-7	TRBV25-1	.	TRBD1	ASSGTGTYEQY
TRBJ1-3	TRBV7-9	.	.	ASSSYGSSGNTIY
TRBJ1-2	TRBV7-9	.	TRBD1	ASSLGGTGGGYGYT
TRBJ1-5	TRBV28	.	TRBD1	ASSLLVGGWEAGNQPQH
TRBJ1-5	TRBV5-6	.	.	ASSRRGRWDQPQH
TRBJ1-4	TRBV29-1	.	TRBD1	SVDGQGNEKLF
TRBJ1-4	TRBV11-2	.	.	ASSSQGSGGEKLF
TRBJ2-3	TRBV9	.	.	ASSVAGRRDTQY
TRBJ2-3	TRBV18	.	TRBD2	ASSLGTSGSADTQY
TRBJ1-1	TRBV6-6	.	TRBD1	ASSYPGQGATEAF
TRBJ2-3	TRBV6-5	.	TRBD2	ASSGTSGGTDTQY
TRBJ2-4	TRBV4-2	.	TRBD2	ASSQDRQERGGSNIQY
TRBJ2-5	TRBV5-4	once	.	ASTIGGQRQETQY
TRBJ1-2	TRBV6-1	.	TRBD1	ASSEPFRTGGGGGYT
TRBJ1-4	TRBV28	.	TRBD1	ASSLRGQGDEKLF
TRBJ2-1	TRBV10-3	.	TRBD1	AISESMRQGDNEQF
TRBJ1-4	TRBV6-1	.	.	ASSEDVGTANEKLF
TRBJ2-7	TRBV11-1	.	.	ASSLEGTRYEQY
TRBJ1-6	TRBV5-6	.	TRBD1	ASSEDRGSSPLH
TRBJ2-5	TRBV11-2	once	.	ASSLGGKETQY
TRBJ2-2	TRBV4-1	.	.	ASRPLGSRTGELF
TRBJ2-3	TRBV19	.	.	ASSATYTLNTQY
TRBJ2-3	TRBV6-6	.	.	ASSYTGDRADTQY
TRBJ1-2	TRBV28	.	TRBD1	ATNTGQGVIGYT
TRBJ1-2	TRBV18	.	TRBD1	ASSKRTGIDGYT
TRBJ2-7	TRBV5-8	once	.	ASSPYYEQY
TRBJ2-3	TRBV7-9	.	.	ASSFGDTQY
TRBJ1-5	TRBV7-2	.	.	ASSLRWNQPQH
TRBJ2-7	TRBV13	.	TRBD1	ASSSTGTGTYEQY